This record looks at one T cell receptor beta chain sequence and its context. The antigen remains undetermined. The PCR used 60 Vbeta and 13 Jbeta primers. Clones were read by immunoSEQ multiplex PCR, and TCRdb kept only the in-frame ones, dropping some. The repertoire has approximately 150,000 clones, around 82% of them found once; the top ten carry 2.5% to 3%. This sample is drawn from a study of cytomegalovirus exposure and HLA in healthy donors. Findings and caveats of the study: Later analysis placed DRB1 highest and HLA-C lowest in TCR association rates, which differed by HLA locus. In a later analysis, common viral pathogens appeared linked to several of the most significant clusters. Sequencing artifact likely explains a cluster of highly shared sequence variants.

The germline V gene has CDR1 LGHNA and CDR2 YSLEER. Germline trimming cut 0 bases from V and 7 bases from J; bases unmatched to any gene: 5. This CDR3 has 15 residues. The J gene is TRBJ2-1, the V gene TRBV4-3; 8 positions agree with TRBD2. Material: PBMCs. This TCR was recovered from a female donor in good health and CMV-seronegative. CDR3 bases: TGCGCCAGCAGCCAAGAGTCCGGCGGGAGGAATGAGCAGTTCTTC. Its translation is CASSQESGGRNEQFF.